This is a list of T cell receptor beta chains from one sample in a study of blood T cell repertoires in COVID-19. Libraries were prepared by immunoSEQ multiplex PCR; TCRdb keeps only in-frame clonotypes and omits some of them. The sample lists tens of thousands of clones; over 70% were seen once. Material for sequencing was peripheral blood. These TCRs come from a man in his 70s with COVID-19, enrolled during active disease. The CDR3 runs from the conserved cysteine through the conserved F or W. D genes are given only for firm matches. Clone size is stated in some rows and not others, as once, few, many or a class when expanded.

cdr3_aa | cdr3_nt | d_call | v_call | clone_size | j_call
CASSVRWTSGDNEQFF | TGTGCCAGCAGTGTACGATGGACTAGCGGGGACAATGAGCAGTTCTTC | TRBD2 | TRBV6-2/TRBV6-3 | . | TRBJ2-1
CAWSLGVGYTF | TGTGCCTGGAGTCTCGGGGTTGGCTACACCTTC | . | TRBV30 | . | TRBJ1-2
CASSDGGSNTEAFF | TGTGCCAGCAGTGATGGGGGGTCCAACACTGAAGCTTTCTTT | . | TRBV25-1 | . | TRBJ1-1
CASSLGGTGDYEQYF | TGCGCCAGCAGTCTCGGAGGGACAGGGGACTACGAGCAGTACTTC | TRBD1 | TRBV5-1 | . | TRBJ2-7
CASSQAGTGQTYGYTF | TGCGCCAGCAGCCAAGCGGGGACAGGTCAGACCTATGGCTACACCTTC | TRBD1 | TRBV4-1 | . | TRBJ1-2
CSVDSGGEQFF | TGCAGCGTTGATAGCGGCGGTGAGCAGTTCTTC | . | TRBV29-1 | . | TRBJ2-1
CASSYAPGEGTEAFF | TGTGCCAGCAGTTACGCTCCAGGGGAGGGAACTGAAGCTTTCTTT | . | TRBV27 | . | TRBJ1-1
CSVDGRQETQYF | TGCAGCGTTGATGGCAGGCAAGAGACCCAGTACTTC | . | TRBV29-1 | . | TRBJ2-5
CASRLPPFPGLAGVTDTQYF | TGTGCCAGCAGGCTTCCTCCTTTCCCGGGACTAGCGGGCGTCACAGATACGCAGTATTTT | TRBD2 | TRBV9 | . | TRBJ2-3
CASSLERGEQYF | TGTGCCAGCAGCTTAGAACGGGGTGAGCAGTACTTC | . | TRBV7-9 | . | TRBJ2-7
CASSPGTGVIGGYTF | TGCGCCAGCAGCCCCGGGACAGGGGTAATAGGGGGCTACACCTTC | TRBD1 | TRBV5-1 | . | TRBJ1-2
CASSQDRVATEAFF | TGCGCCAGCAGCCAAGATCGGGTAGCTACTGAAGCTTTCTTT | . | TRBV4-3 | . | TRBJ1-1
CASSRSGDPTGELFF | TGCGCCAGCAGTCGTTCAGGGGATCCCACCGGGGAGCTGTTTTTT | . | TRBV5-1 | . | TRBJ2-2
CASSLSGPNEQFF | TGTGCCAGCAGCTTGAGCGGGCCTAATGAGCAGTTCTTC | . | TRBV5-4 | . | TRBJ2-1
CASSSSFAQDVRANEQFF | TGTGCCAGCAGCTCCTCCTTTGCACAGGATGTAAGGGCCAATGAGCAGTTCTTC | . | TRBV7-9 | . | TRBJ2-1
CASSESIRRGKITGELFF | TGTGCCAGCAGCGAGTCGATCCGCAGGGGTAAGATCACCGGGGAGCTGTTTTTT | . | TRBV9 | . | TRBJ2-2
CASSPDRSYGYTF | TGTGCCAGCAGCCCCGACAGGAGTTATGGCTACACCTTC | . | TRBV11-2 | few | TRBJ1-2
CASSQGYGNTEAFF | TGTGCCAGCAGTCAGGGGTACGGGAACACTGAAGCTTTCTTT | . | TRBV11-1 | . | TRBJ1-1
CASSSRTYEQYF | TGTGCCAGCAGTTCGCGCACCTACGAGCAGTACTTC | . | TRBV27 | . | TRBJ2-7
CASSLYSSYEQYF | TGTGCCAGCAGTCTCTACAGCTCCTACGAGCAGTACTTC | . | TRBV6-5 | . | TRBJ2-7
CASSSGQNREQYF | TGTGCCAGCAGTTCGGGACAGAACAGGGAGCAGTACTTC | TRBD1 | TRBV12-3/TRBV12-4 | . | TRBJ2-7
CASTRDRGTEQFF | TGTGCCAGCACCAGGGACAGGGGGACTGAGCAGTTCTTC | TRBD1 | TRBV28 | . | TRBJ2-1
CASSPAGGVIQPQHF | TGTGCCAGCAGTCCCGCGGGGGGCGTCATTCAGCCCCAGCATTTT | . | TRBV27 | . | TRBJ1-5
CASSLGGFPYGYTF | TGTGCCAGCAGTTTAGGGGGGTTCCCCTATGGCTACACCTTC | . | TRBV27 | . | TRBJ1-2
CSVEGGGTAKAKNIQYF | TGCAGCGTTGAAGGGGGCGGGACTGCTAAAGCCAAAAACATTCAGTACTTC | . | TRBV29-1 | . | TRBJ2-4
CASTPTDYFNYGYTF | TGTGCCAGCACCCCTACAGATTACTTTAACTATGGCTACACCTTC | . | TRBV28 | . | TRBJ1-2
CASSGEGRTVHQPQHF | TGTGCCAGCTCCGGGGAGGGGAGGACAGTTCATCAGCCCCAGCATTTT | . | TRBV28 | . | TRBJ1-5
CASQGQGAGEQYF | TGCGCCAGCCAAGGACAGGGGGCTGGCGAGCAGTACTTC | TRBD1 | TRBV5-1 | . | TRBJ2-7
CASRTGQSNEKLFF | TGTGCCAGTAGAACGGGACAGAGTAATGAAAAACTGTTTTTT | TRBD1 | TRBV19 | . | TRBJ1-4
CASRPSGAFSYEQYF | TGTGCCAGCCGACCTAGCGGGGCCTTCTCCTACGAGCAGTACTTC | TRBD2 | TRBV25-1 | . | TRBJ2-7
CASSVPGQGRSNEQFF | TGTGCCAGTAGTGTTCCGGGACAGGGTAGGTCAAATGAGCAGTTCTTC | TRBD1 | TRBV19 | . | TRBJ2-1
CASSVGLGAGGRETQYF | TGTGCCAGCAGCGTTGGCCTCGGGGCAGGGGGACGAGAGACCCAGTACTTC | TRBD1 | TRBV9 | . | TRBJ2-5
CASSFVEGYDFNYGYTF | TGTGCCAGCAGCTTCGTGGAGGGCTACGACTTTAACTATGGCTACACCTTC | . | TRBV5-5 | . | TRBJ1-2
CASSHQTTGALIEQYF | TGCGCCAGCAGCCACCAGACGACAGGTGCGCTGATAGAGCAGTACTTC | . | TRBV5-1 | . | TRBJ2-7
CASSSRSSGNTIYF | TGTGCCAGCAGCTCGAGGAGCTCTGGAAACACCATATATTTT | . | TRBV7-9 | once | TRBJ1-3
CASNQGASSETQYF | TGTGCCAGCAACCAGGGAGCAAGTAGTGAGACCCAGTACTTC | . | TRBV3-1/TRBV3-2 | . | TRBJ2-5
CASSPNSGTNTGELFF | TGTGCCAGCTCTCCCAATAGCGGGACAAACACCGGGGAGCTGTTTTTT | TRBD2 | TRBV18 | . | TRBJ2-2
CAWSRSSHEQYF | TGTGCCTGGAGTCGGAGTTCCCACGAGCAGTACTTC | . | TRBV30 | . | TRBJ2-7
CASSLLHYTEAFF | TGTGCCAGCAGTTTATTGCACTACACTGAAGCTTTCTTT | . | TRBV28 | . | TRBJ1-1
CASSSDRRIEETQYF | TGTGCCAGCAGCAGCGACAGGAGAATCGAAGAGACCCAGTACTTC | . | TRBV7-6 | . | TRBJ2-5
CASSLGDSIYEQYF | TGTGCCAGCAGCTTGGGGGACAGCATCTACGAGCAGTACTTC | TRBD1 | TRBV5-5 | . | TRBJ2-7
CASSVATGEKETQYF | TGTGCCAGCAGCGTAGCGACAGGGGAGAAGGAGACCCAGTACTTC | TRBD1 | TRBV9 | . | TRBJ2-5
CASSLQGQGVDTQYF | TGCGCCAGCAGCCTTCAGGGACAGGGAGTAGATACGCAGTATTTT | TRBD1 | TRBV4-1 | once | TRBJ2-3
CASTTGTMNTEAFF | TGTGCCAGTACTACCGGGACAATGAACACTGAAGCTTTCTTT | . | TRBV19 | . | TRBJ1-1
CASSLLGPYQETQYF | TGCGCCAGCAGCTTGCTAGGCCCGTACCAAGAGACCCAGTACTTC | . | TRBV5-1 | . | TRBJ2-5
CASSLGLISGANVLTF | TGTGCCAGCAGCTTGGGACTAATCTCTGGGGCCAACGTCCTGACTTTC | . | TRBV5-8 | . | TRBJ2-6
CASTPGGAGQPQHF | TGTGCCAGCACTCCGGGGGGGGCGGGACAGCCCCAGCATTTT | . | TRBV6-5 | . | TRBJ1-5
CASSFGLAGGTGELFF | TGTGCCAGCAGCTTTGGACTAGCGGGAGGCACCGGGGAGCTGTTTTTT | TRBD2 | TRBV5-5 | . | TRBJ2-2
CASSLISTDRGFNEQFF | TGCGCCAGCAGCCTAATATCCACGGACAGGGGTTTCAATGAGCAGTTCTTC | TRBD1 | TRBV5-1 | . | TRBJ2-1
CASSLADREIEKLFF | TGTGCCAGCAGCTTGGCGGACAGGGAGATTGAAAAACTGTTTTTT | TRBD1 | TRBV5-4 | . | TRBJ1-4
CAIKTGISAYGYTF | TGTGCCATCAAGACGGGAATATCCGCCTATGGCTACACCTTC | . | TRBV10-3 | . | TRBJ1-2
CSVEEVKTSAYNEQFF | TGCAGCGTTGAAGAGGTAAAGACTAGCGCCTACAATGAGCAGTTCTTC | TRBD2 | TRBV29-1 | . | TRBJ2-1
CASSFSTVNTEAFF | TGTGCCAGCAGCTTTTCCACTGTGAACACTGAAGCTTTCTTT | . | TRBV5-6 | . | TRBJ1-1
CASSLDTHLNTEAFF | TGCGCCAGCAGCCTTGACACACACCTTAACACTGAAGCTTTCTTT | . | TRBV5-1 | . | TRBJ1-1
CASSLSGGGSPLHF | TGTGCCAGCAGCTTATCAGGGGGTGGTTCACCCCTCCACTTT | TRBD1 | TRBV7-3 | . | TRBJ1-6
CASSEGMGTGALNYGYTF | TGTGCCAGCAGCGAGGGGATGGGGACAGGCGCTCTGAACTATGGCTACACCTTC | TRBD1 | TRBV9 | few | TRBJ1-2
CASSHDRGKYEQYF | TGCGCCAGCAGTCACGACAGGGGGAAATACGAGCAGTACTTC | TRBD1 | TRBV23-1 | . | TRBJ2-7
CASNPRQGDGYTF | TGTGCCAGCAACCCACGGCAAGGAGATGGCTACACCTTC | . | TRBV6-2/TRBV6-3 | once | TRBJ1-2
CASSPNGGNIQYF | TGCGCCAGCAGCCCTAACGGAGGGAACATTCAGTACTTC | . | TRBV4-3 | . | TRBJ2-4
CASSFSGRINEQFF | TGTGCCAGCAGCTTTAGCGGGAGGATCAATGAGCAGTTCTTC | TRBD2 | TRBV7-3 | few | TRBJ2-1